This is a list of T cell receptor beta chains from one sample in a study of identical twins. TCRdb re-called the 5' RACE reads with MiXCR, one entry per CDR3 protein. The data show roughly 750,000 distinct CDR3 sequences, approximately 22% seen once. These records were also assigned to another study, of T cells expressing NK-cell markers.

The material sequenced was PBMCs. These receptor sequences come from a young woman in good health. Each CDR3 is given with its conserved first and last residue. The D gene is left open where the match is weak. Some rows mark clone size as missing; the rest say once, few, many or name a class of expanded clone.

>NA|TRBJ2-3|TRBV12-3/TRBV12-4|NA
TGTGCCAGCAGTTTGGAGTGGGGCGGCACAGATACGCAGTATTTT
CASSLEWGGTDTQYF
>few|TRBJ2-1|TRBV20-1|TRBD2
TGCAGTGCTGGACTAGCGGGGGGACAAAGTTACAATGAGCAGTTCTTC
CSAGLAGGQSYNEQFF
>NA|TRBJ1-1|TRBV12-3/TRBV12-4|NA
TGTGCCAGCAGTTTTGAGGAGAACACTGAAGCTTTCTTT
CASSFEENTEAFF
>NA|TRBJ2-1|TRBV5-1|TRBD1
TGCGCCAGCAGCTTGGGTGGACAGGGTGACAATGAGCAGTTCTTC
CASSLGGQGDNEQFF
>NA|TRBJ2-3|TRBV6-5|NA
TGTGCCAGCAGTTACTCTGGGGCAGGGGTAGTAAAAAATACGCAGTATTTT
CASSYSGAGVVKNTQYF
>NA|TRBJ1-1|TRBV10-3|NA
TGTGCCATCAGTGAAACTAGGATTTCTACCAAAGCTTTCTTT
CAISETRISTKAFF
>many|TRBJ2-2|TRBV6-5|NA
TGTGCCAGCAGTTACTCCTACAGGTCCGGGGAGCTGTTTTTT
CASSYSYRSGELFF
>few|TRBJ2-2|TRBV28|TRBD2
TGTGCCAGCTCTCCTTCTGGACTAGCGGGGGGGACGAACACCGGGGAGCTGTTTTTT
CASSPSGLAGGTNTGELFF
>few|TRBJ2-1|TRBV12-3/TRBV12-4|NA
TGTGCCAGCAGCATTGGGGGGATGAGCTCCTACAATGAGCAGTTCTTC
CASSIGGMSSYNEQFF
>few|TRBJ2-7|TRBV3-1|TRBD2
TGTGCCAGCAGCACCTATGGGGGGGGCGAGCAGTACTTC
CASSTYGGGEQYF
>NA|TRBJ2-1|TRBV7-9|NA
TGTGCCAGCAGCCGACGGGGGACCTCCTACAATGAGCAGTTCTTC
CASSRRGTSYNEQFF
>many|TRBJ1-1|TRBV20-1|NA
TGCAGTGCTAGGACCGGGACTGAAGCTTTCTTT
CSARTGTEAFF
>NA|TRBJ2-1|TRBV27|NA
TGTGCCAGCAGTTTAAGCCCCGACTACCTCAATGAGCAGTTCTTC
CASSLSPDYLNEQFF
>few|TRBJ1-5|TRBV3-1|NA
TGTGCCAGCAGCCAAGAGGGAGGATACAATCAGCCCCAGCATTTT
CASSQEGGYNQPQHF
>few|TRBJ2-5|TRBV29-1|NA
TGCAGCGTTCGGCGAGAGACCCAGTACTTC
CSVRRETQYF
>NA|TRBJ2-2|TRBV20-1|TRBD1
TGCAGTGCTAGAAGACAGGGGCCGAACACCGGGGAGCTGTTTTTT
CSARRQGPNTGELFF